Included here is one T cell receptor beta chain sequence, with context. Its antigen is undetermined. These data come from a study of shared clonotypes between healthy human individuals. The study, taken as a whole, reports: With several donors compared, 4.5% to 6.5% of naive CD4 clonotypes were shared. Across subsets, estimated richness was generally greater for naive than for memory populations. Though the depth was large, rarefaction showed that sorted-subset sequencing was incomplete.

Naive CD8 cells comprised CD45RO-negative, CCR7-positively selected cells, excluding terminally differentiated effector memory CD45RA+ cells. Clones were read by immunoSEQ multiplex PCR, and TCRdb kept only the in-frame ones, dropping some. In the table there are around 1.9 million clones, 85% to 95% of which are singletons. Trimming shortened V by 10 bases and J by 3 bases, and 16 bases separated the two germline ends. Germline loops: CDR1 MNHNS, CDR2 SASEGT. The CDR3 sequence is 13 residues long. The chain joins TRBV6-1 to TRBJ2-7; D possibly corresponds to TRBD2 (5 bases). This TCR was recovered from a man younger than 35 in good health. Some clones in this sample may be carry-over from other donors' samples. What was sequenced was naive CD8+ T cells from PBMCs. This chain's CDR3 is CAIPTGVHYEQYF. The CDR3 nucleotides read TGTGCCATACCGACCGGGGTTCACTACGAGCAGTACTTC.